Following are 2 T cell receptor beta chains from one sample sequenced in a study of beta chain features in type 1 diabetes. Sequencing targeted expressed TCRB transcripts, as all isolated RNA had been reverse transcribed. Method: immunoSEQ multiplex PCR; TCRdb's copy keeps in-frame clones and lacks some. The sample lists 140,000 to 150,000 clones; around 9.3% were seen once. Sequenced material: naive CD4+ T cells from blood. The receptor source for this set is a young man in good health.

The chain joins TRBV9 to TRBJ2-1; 7 nucleotides match TRBD2. The CDR3 has 15 amino acids. After removal of 0 bases from V and 4 bases from J, the junction contained 4 bases not matched to a gene. Germline V gene lookup returns CDR1 SGDLS and CDR2 YYNGEE. DNA for the CDR3: TGTGCCAGCAGCGTAGTAGCTAGCGGTTACAATGAGCAGTTCTTC. This translates into CASSVVASGYNEQFF.

The chain uses TRBV4-2 and TRBJ1-6, with D perhaps TRBD1 (5 bases). The CDR3 is made up of 14 amino acids. Per germline, CDR1 LGHNA and CDR2 YNFKEQ. V lost 5 bases and J lost 7, with 12 bases in between. In DNA form, the CDR3 reads TGTGCCAGCAGCTTGGATGGGGCGAATTCACCCCTCCACTTT. Protein: CASSLDGANSPLHF.